The 7 T cell receptor beta chains reported below all come from one sample, sequenced in a study of CD8 T cells in ankylosing spondylitis. TCRdb reprocessed the 5' RACE reads with MiXCR, giving one entry per CDR3 protein. The profile shows some 290,000 distinct CDR3 sequences, approximately 20% of them singletons. The sample comprised blood, either unsorted or a sorted T cell fraction (not recorded which). Receptor source: a male donor with ankylosing spondylitis or in good health (not recorded which).

The gene calls are TRBV7-8 and TRBJ1-5; 7 bases line up with TRBD1. With V trimmed by 2 bases and J by 4 bases, 5 bases remained unmatched. The CDR3 loop spans 15 amino acids. Germline V gene data show CDR1 as SGHVS and CDR2 as FQNEAQ. CDR3 in amino acids: CASSLKEQGNQPQHF. In DNA, the CDR3 is TGTGCCAGCAGCTTAAAAGAACAGGGGAATCAGCCCCAGCATTTT.

Written as DNA, the CDR3 is TGTGCCAGCAGTTTATTGACGAACACCGGGGAGCTGTTTTTT. Amino acids: CASSLLTNTGELFF. This chain joins TRBV12-3 or TRBV12-4 and TRBJ2-2; D unresolved. CDR3 size: 14 residues. V dropped 2 bases and J dropped 0 bases, with 4 bases sitting between them.

This clonotype was observed once. The chain uses TRBV5-1 and TRBJ2-7; 9 bases fit TRBD2. The germline CDR1 and CDR2 sequences are SGHRS and YFSETQ. V dropped 1 base and J dropped 3; count of bases not matched to a gene: 2. CDR3 length equals 14 residues. CDR3 bases: TGCGCCAGCAGCTTGTTTAGCGGGAGCTACGAGCAGTACGTC. This codes for CASSLFSGSYEQYV.

CDR3 nucleotide sequence: TGTGCCAGCAGCGGACCGGGACTAGCGATAAACATTCAGTACTTC. Encoded protein: CASSGPGLAINIQYF. The chain joins TRBV5-6 to TRBJ2-4; 10 positions agree with TRBD2. CDR3 length: 15 residues. Trimming removed 4 bases from V and 6 bases from J; junction bases left unmatched: 7. Germline CDR1 reads SGHDT; CDR2 reads YYEEEE.

This clonotype was observed at least ten times. The chain recombines TRBV28 with TRBJ2-3; no clear D. The CDR3 is made up of 15 amino acids. Trimming removed 1 base from V and 2 bases from J, with 10 bases in between. Looked up from germline, CDR1 is MDHEN and CDR2 is SYDVKM. The CDR3 DNA sequence: TGTGCCAGCAGTTTATCCCTCCAGACCACAGATACGCAGTATTTT. Translated, it gives CASSLSLQTTDTQYF. The variable domain in full, completed from reference TRBV28 and TRBJ2-3, reads DVKVTQSSRYLVKRTGEKVFLECVQDMDHENMFWYRQDPGLGLRLIYFSYDVKMKEKGDIPEGYSVSREKKERFSLILESASTNQTSMYLCASSLSLQTTDTQYFGPGTRLTVL.

The V gene is TRBV27, the J gene TRBJ1-6; D remains ambiguous. Germline loops: CDR1 MNHEY, CDR2 SMNVEV (reference sequence). Trimming left V 3 bases short and J 10 bases short, with 13 bases between. The CDR3 has 14 amino acids. CDR3 sequence (DNA): TGTGCCAGCAGTTTGGACCGGGCAGGCTCACCCCTCCACTTT. Amino acid sequence: CASSLDRAGSPLHF.

This clonotype was seen a handful of times. CDR3 nucleotides: TGTGCCACCAGTGACCCCGGCCGACTAGGTACGCAGTATTTT. Encoded protein: CATSDPGRLGTQYF. The V gene is TRBV24-1, the J gene TRBJ2-3, with a possible D match to TRBD2 (6 bases). In germline, CDR1 is KGHDR, CDR2 SFDVKD. The CDR3 has 14 residues. V lost 4 bases, J lost 8 bases, and 15 bases lay in between.